Following are 26 T cell receptor beta chains from one sample sequenced in a study of T-cell reconstitution after alpha-beta-depleted transplantation in children. As it was prepared, the TCRbeta library received unique molecular identifiers. TCRdb independently ran MiXCR on the PCR reads; one entry per CDR3 protein. The table records about 980,000 distinct CDR3 sequences, roughly 29% of them present only once. Specimen: PBMCs, mostly from graft donor cells, collected 360 days after TCRalphabeta/CD19-depleted stem cell transplant. These receptors originate from a boy in the first two years of life who had a stem cell transplant for SCID, so the T cells may come from the graft donor.

The rearrangement joins TRBV12-3 or TRBV12-4 to TRBJ2-3; D is uncertain. There are 15 residues in the CDR3. V was pared by 3 bases and J by 0 bases, with 10 bases between. The CDR3 DNA reads TGTGCCAGCAGTTTCGGGTACCCTAGCACAGATACGCAGTATTTT. Amino acids: CASSFGYPSTDTQYF.

V is TRBV30 and J is TRBJ2-1, with 9 nucleotides matching TRBD2. V lost 0 bases to trimming and J lost 8 bases; unmatched junction nucleotides: 8. The V gene's germline CDR1 is GTSNPN and CDR2 SVGIG (reference sequence). CDR3 length: 15 residues. This chain's CDR3 is CAWSVGLAGRDEQFF. CDR3 in DNA: TGTGCCTGGAGTGTCGGTCTAGCGGGGAGGGATGAGCAGTTCTTC.

The chain carries TRBV11-1 and TRBJ2-1; 13 nucleotides align to TRBD2. The CDR3 has 18 residues. Germline CDR1 and CDR2: SGHAT and FQDESV (reference sequence). V gave up 7 bases and J gave up 5 bases; unmatched junction bases: 14. CDR3 residues: CASIPGTSGAPRDNEQFF. CDR3 sequence (DNA): TGTGCCAGCATCCCCGGGACTAGCGGGGCCCCACGGGACAATGAGCAGTTCTTC.

In the case of this clonotype: This is likely a read error, given that the CDR3 carries no conserved phenylalanine or tryptophan at its end. This chain joins TRBV7-8 and TRBJ1-1, with 8 positions matching TRBD1. The V segment lost 0 bases and the J segment 6 bases; nucleotides outside the gene matches: 9. There are 16 residues in the CDR3. Germline CDR1 and CDR2: SGHVS and FQNEAQ. In DNA form, the CDR3 reads TGTGCCAGCAGCTTAGCGCTCGGACAGGGTGCGCCTGAAGCTTTCTCT. Its protein is CASSLALGQGAPEAFS.

There are a few counts of this clonotype. The V and J genes are TRBV7-8 and TRBJ2-1; a possible D gene is TRBD2 (6 bases). The CDR3 is 16 amino acids. Germline lookup yields CDR1 SGHVS and CDR2 FQNEAQ. Trimming stripped 1 base from V and 2 bases from J, with 12 bases between. The CDR3 is CASSLDEVAAYNEQFF. The CDR3 region has the DNA TGTGCCAGCAGCTTAGACGAGGTAGCGGCCTACAATGAGCAGTTCTTC.

This clonotype has just a few counts. The V and J genes are TRBV10-3 and TRBJ1-2; TRBD1 might be the D (5 bases). This CDR3 spans 14 amino acids. The V end was cut by 0 bases, the J end by 7 bases, with 12 bases between. Germline lookup yields CDR1 ENHRY and CDR2 SYGVKD. The DNA for the CDR3 is TGTGCCATCAGTGAGTCGGGCAGGGTTAGTGGCTACACCTTC. Protein: CAISESGRVSGYTF.

This clonotype was counted only a few times. The rearrangement joins TRBV18 to TRBJ2-5; D unresolved. The CDR3 is 13 amino acids. V was clipped by 5 bases and J by 6 bases, with 13 bases between them. Germline V gene lookup returns CDR1 KGHSH and CDR2 LQKENI. The CDR3 loop reads CASSATESQTQYF. The CDR3 region has the DNA TGTGCCAGCTCAGCGACGGAATCTCAGACCCAGTACTTC.

This clonotype was found once. CDR3 nucleotide sequence: TGTGCCAGCAGTTCGAAACAGGGAGTGGGCTACACCTTC. This sequence encodes CASSSKQGVGYTF. The chain couples TRBV12-3 or TRBV12-4 to TRBJ1-2; tentative D call: TRBD1 (6 bases). The V and J ends lost 4 bases and 8 bases respectively, with 14 bases between them. The CDR3 length is 13 residues.

This clonotype was detected only once. The chain joins TRBV12-3 or TRBV12-4 to TRBJ2-3, with 8 nucleotides matching TRBD2. V shed 3 bases and J 2 bases; nucleotides not matched to a gene: 7. The CDR3 is 16 residues long. The CDR3, as DNA: TGTGCCAGCAGTTTTTTGGCGGGGGGCTACACAGATACGCAGTATTTT. Amino acids: CASSFLAGGYTDTQYF.

J is TRBJ1-5 and V is TRBV6-5, with D possibly matching TRBD1 (6 bases). The CDR3 is made up of 14 amino acids. The germline V gene has CDR1 MNHEY and CDR2 SVGAGI. The ends were cut back, 6 bases at V and 2 bases at J, with 11 bases in the middle. CDR3 in DNA: TGTGCCAGCAGGCGAGGGGGGGGCAATCAGCCCCAGCATTTT. Amino acid sequence: CASRRGGGNQPQHF.

This clonotype showed up just a few times. V and J are TRBV5-5 and TRBJ2-2, with 7 bases aligning to TRBD1. Trimming took 3 bases from V and 6 from J; bases not matched to a gene: 8. CDR1 is SGHKS, CDR2 YYEKEE, per germline (reference sequence). The CDR3 consists of 15 residues. CDR3 sequence: CASSSLTGYPGELFF. The DNA of the CDR3 is TGTGCCAGCAGCTCGCTGACAGGGTACCCCGGGGAGCTGTTTTTT.

The rearrangement joins TRBV5-1 to TRBJ2-1; 9 nucleotides match TRBD1. The CDR3 is made up of 16 amino acids. Germline CDR1 and CDR2: SGHRS and YFSETQ. V was pared by 8 bases and J by 3 bases, with 12 bases of the junction left unmatched. CDR3 DNA sequence: TGCGCCAGTAAACCGGGACAGGGCGTAAGCTACAATGAGCAGTTCTTC. It specifies CASKPGQGVSYNEQFF.

The chain couples TRBV6-1 to TRBJ2-7, with 8 bases lining up with TRBD2. The germline gives CDR1 MNHNS, CDR2 SASEGT. The CDR3 length is 16 residues. The V gene end was trimmed by 6 bases and the J gene end by 2 bases; junction bases not matched to a gene: 12. CDR3 protein: CASRRGGQSRTYEQYF. The DNA for the CDR3 is TGTGCCAGCAGACGGGGGGGACAATCCCGAACCTACGAGCAGTACTTC.

The genes are TRBV20-1 and TRBJ2-3, with D maybe TRBD1 (5 bases). This CDR3 region has 13 residues. The germline V gene has CDR1 DFQATT and CDR2 SNEGSKA (reference sequence). The germline V and J ends were trimmed by 3 bases and 2 bases, with 9 bases remaining between them. CDR3 sequence reads: CSARAGFTDTQYF. The CDR3 nucleotides are TGCAGTGCTAGGGCAGGGTTCACAGATACGCAGTATTTT.

In DNA, the CDR3 is TGCAGTGCTAGGGCACAGAGAACTAACTACGAGCAGTACTTC. Amino acids: CSARAQRTNYEQYF. The chain has TRBV20-1 and TRBJ2-7, with D unresolved. Trimming stripped 3 bases from V and 3 bases from J, with 15 bases between. The CDR3 runs to 14 residues. Looked up from germline, CDR1 is DFQATT and CDR2 is SNEGSKA (reference sequence).

In its sample, this clonotype was seen a few times. J is TRBJ2-2 and V is TRBV9; 8 bases fit TRBD2. The CDR3 is 16 amino acids. V shed 3 bases, J shed 6 bases, and the junction held 10 bases outside the gene matches. The germline V gene has CDR1 SGDLS and CDR2 YYNGEE. The CDR3 loop is CASSAPGTRGPGELFF. CDR3 nucleotide sequence: TGTGCCAGCAGCGCCCCCGGGACTAGAGGCCCCGGGGAGCTGTTTTTT.

The rearrangement links TRBV5-4 to TRBJ1-1, with D possibly TRBD1 on 5 matching bases. The CDR3 spans 14 residues. The V gene's germline CDR1 is SGHNT and CDR2 YYREEE (reference sequence). V lost 4 bases and J 3 bases, leaving 13 bases between the germline ends. CDR3 DNA: TGTGCCAGCAGCGTGGACATCGGGGACACTGAAGCTTTCTTT. Translation gives CASSVDIGDTEAFF. The entire variable domain, with the rest obtained from reference TRBV5-4 and TRBJ1-1, is as follows: ETGVTQSPTHLIKTRGQQVTLRCSSQSGHNTVSWYQQALGQGPQFIFQYYREEENGRGNFPPRFSGLQFPNYSSELNVNALELDDSALYLCASSVDIGDTEAFFGQGTRLTVV.

The rearrangement links TRBV28 to TRBJ2-5; D gene ambiguous. CDR3 length: 16 amino acids. The germline V and J ends were trimmed by 1 base and 0 bases, with 12 bases remaining between them. The V gene's germline CDR1 is MDHEN and CDR2 SYDVKM. The CDR3 DNA reads as TGTGCCAGCAGTTTATCAGGTCCGGCGTACCAAGAGACCCAGTACTTC. This gives the protein CASSLSGPAYQETQYF.

This rearrangement joins TRBV5-1 to TRBJ2-3; TRBD2 is a possible D gene (6 bases). Germline V CDR1 and CDR2: SGHRS, YFSETQ. This CDR3 is built from 15 residues. Trimming pared 2 bases from V and 2 bases from J, leaving 12 bases between. CDR3 protein: CASSLMAGTTDTQYF. The CDR3 coding sequence is TGCGCCAGCAGCTTAATGGCGGGGACCACAGATACGCAGTATTTT. Full variable domain (outside the CDR3, taken from reference TRBV5-1 and TRBJ2-3): KAGVTQTPRYLIKTRGQQVTLSCSPISGHRSVSWYQQTPGQGLQFLFEYFSETQRNKGNFPGRFSGRQFSNSRSEMNVSTLELGDSALYLCASSLMAGTTDTQYFGPGTRLTVL.

This rearrangement joins TRBV28 to TRBJ2-1, with D possibly TRBD1 on 6 matching bases. V dropped 4 bases and J dropped 6 bases, with 10 bases sitting between them. The CDR3 has 13 amino acids. Germline loops: CDR1 MDHEN, CDR2 SYDVKM. For the CDR3, the DNA is TGTGCCAGCAGTTCGGGACACCCCAATGAGCAGTTCTTC. Translated: CASSSGHPNEQFF.

A few counts support this clonotype. This chain joins TRBV27 and TRBJ1-1, with D hard to call. V dropped 3 bases and J dropped 3 bases, with 17 bases sitting between them. The CDR3 contains 16 residues. In germline, CDR1 is MNHEY, CDR2 SMNVEV (reference sequence). The CDR3 sequence is CASSLFRSWRDTEAFF. In nucleotides, the CDR3 is TGTGCCAGCAGTTTGTTCAGATCATGGAGAGACACTGAAGCTTTCTTT.

The chain is built from TRBV20-1 and TRBJ2-5; 9 nucleotides line up with TRBD1. Germline V lookup: CDR1 DFQATT, CDR2 SNEGSKA (reference sequence). Losses at the gene ends were 6 bases for V and 6 bases for J; bases not matched to a gene: 11. This CDR3 is 14 amino acids long. The CDR3: CSALGQGMTKTQYF. The DNA of the CDR3 is TGCAGTGCCCTAGGACAGGGGATGACGAAGACCCAGTACTTC.

This clonotype showed up just a few times. The gene calls are TRBV5-1 and TRBJ2-2; 12 positions agree with TRBD2. Trimming at V came to 4 bases and at J to 6 bases, leaving 7 bases not matched to a gene. The length of the CDR3 is 16 residues. In germline, CDR1 is SGHRS, CDR2 YFSETQ. The CDR3 here is CASSRTSGVSPGELFF. CDR3 sequence (DNA): TGCGCCAGCAGCAGGACTAGCGGGGTTAGTCCCGGGGAGCTGTTTTTT.

The chain carries TRBV5-5 and TRBJ1-1, with unresolved D. V was clipped by 4 bases and J by 0 bases, with 13 bases between them. The CDR3 consists of 15 residues. Germline CDR1 is SGHKS and CDR2 is YYEKEE (reference sequence). The CDR3 sequence is CASSLHPSMNTEAFF. In DNA form, the CDR3 reads TGTGCCAGCAGCCTACACCCAAGCATGAACACTGAAGCTTTCTTT.

This sequence joins TRBV12-3 or TRBV12-4 and TRBJ1-1; D uncertain. CDR3 length: 13 amino acids. Between the trimmed V and J ends, which lost 8 bases and 1 base, there was a span of 11 bases. The CDR3 coding sequence is TGTGCCAGCCGAGGCTTAAGGAACACTGAAGCTTTCTTT. Amino acid sequence: CASRGLRNTEAFF.

This clonotype was seen repeatedly, ten times or more. The rearrangement links TRBV6-1 to TRBJ2-7; D possibly matches TRBD1 or TRBD2 (6 bases each). The CDR3 runs to 14 residues. The germline V and J ends were trimmed by 2 bases and 9 bases, with 17 bases remaining between them. CDR1 and CDR2 from the germline V gene are MNHNS and SASEGT. The CDR3 DNA sequence: TGTGCCAGCAGTGAAATCGACGGGGGCATTATGCAGTACTTC. Amino acids: CASSEIDGGIMQYF.